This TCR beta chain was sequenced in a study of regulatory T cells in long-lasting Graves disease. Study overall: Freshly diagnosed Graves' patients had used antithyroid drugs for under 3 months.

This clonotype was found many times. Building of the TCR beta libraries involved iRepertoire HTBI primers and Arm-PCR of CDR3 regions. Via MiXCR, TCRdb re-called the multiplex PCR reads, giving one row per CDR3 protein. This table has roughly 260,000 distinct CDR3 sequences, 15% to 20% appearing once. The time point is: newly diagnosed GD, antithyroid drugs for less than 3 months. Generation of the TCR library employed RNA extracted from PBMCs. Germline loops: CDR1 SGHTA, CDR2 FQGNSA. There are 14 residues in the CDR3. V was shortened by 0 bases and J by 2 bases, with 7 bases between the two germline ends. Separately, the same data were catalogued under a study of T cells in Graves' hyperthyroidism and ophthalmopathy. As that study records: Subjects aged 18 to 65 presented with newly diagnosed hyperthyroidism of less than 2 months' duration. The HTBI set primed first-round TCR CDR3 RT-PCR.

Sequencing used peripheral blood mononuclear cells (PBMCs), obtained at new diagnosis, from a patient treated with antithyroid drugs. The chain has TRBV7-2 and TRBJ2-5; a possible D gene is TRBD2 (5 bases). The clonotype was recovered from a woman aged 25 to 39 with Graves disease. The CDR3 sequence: CASSLARGQETQYF. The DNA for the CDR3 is TGTGCCAGCAGCTTAGCGCGAGGGCAAGAGACCCAGTACTTC. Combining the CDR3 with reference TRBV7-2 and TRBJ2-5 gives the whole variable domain GAGVSQSPSNKVTEKGKDVELRCDPISGHTALYWYRQSLGQGLEFLIYFQGNSAPDKSGLPSDRFSAERTGGSVSTLTIQRTQQEDSAVYLCASSLARGQETQYFGPGTRLLVL.